The T cell receptor (beta chain) described here comes from a study of cytomegalovirus exposure and HLA in healthy donors. Amplification used 60 Vbeta primers and 13 Jbeta primers. Some clones are missing from TCRdb's copy, which holds only in-frame ones; the method was immunoSEQ multiplex PCR. The table shows 100,000 to 120,000 clones, with 70% to 90% occurring only once. This CDR3 is 14 amino acids long. Per the germline V gene, CDR1 is SGHDN and CDR2 is FVKESK. The germline V and J ends were trimmed by 5 bases and 4 bases, with 14 bases remaining between them. The sequence was collected from a man aged 40-49 years in good health and CMV-seronegative. Material for sequencing was PBMCs. The rearrangement uses TRBV14 and TRBJ1-2; D is uncertain. DNA of the CDR3: TGTGCCAGCAGCAGGTCCTTACGGGGCTATGGCTACACCTTC. Translating gives CASSRSLRGYGYTF.